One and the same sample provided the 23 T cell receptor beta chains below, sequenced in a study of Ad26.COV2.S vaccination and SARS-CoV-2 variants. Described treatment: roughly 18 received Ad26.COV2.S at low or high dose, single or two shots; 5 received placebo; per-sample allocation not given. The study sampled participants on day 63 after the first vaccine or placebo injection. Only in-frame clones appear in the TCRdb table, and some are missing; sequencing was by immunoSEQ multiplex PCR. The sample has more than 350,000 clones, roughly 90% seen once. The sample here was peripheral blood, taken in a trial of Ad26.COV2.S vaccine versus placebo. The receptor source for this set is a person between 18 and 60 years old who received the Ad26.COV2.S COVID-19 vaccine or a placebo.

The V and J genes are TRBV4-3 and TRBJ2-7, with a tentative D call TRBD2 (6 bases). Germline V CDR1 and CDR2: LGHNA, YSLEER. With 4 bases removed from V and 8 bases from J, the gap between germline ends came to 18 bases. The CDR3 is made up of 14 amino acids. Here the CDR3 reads CASSPFGGGLQQYF. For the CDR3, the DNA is TGCGCCAGCAGCCCGTTTGGGGGAGGCCTCCAGCAGTACTTC.

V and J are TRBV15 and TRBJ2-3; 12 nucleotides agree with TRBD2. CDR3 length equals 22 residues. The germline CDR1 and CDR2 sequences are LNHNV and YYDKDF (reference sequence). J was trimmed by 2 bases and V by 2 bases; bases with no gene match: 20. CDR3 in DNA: TGTGCCACCAGCAGATTACCCCTTGAACTAGCGGGAGGAGGCATACACACAGATACGCAGTATTTT. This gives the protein CATSRLPLELAGGGIHTDTQYF.

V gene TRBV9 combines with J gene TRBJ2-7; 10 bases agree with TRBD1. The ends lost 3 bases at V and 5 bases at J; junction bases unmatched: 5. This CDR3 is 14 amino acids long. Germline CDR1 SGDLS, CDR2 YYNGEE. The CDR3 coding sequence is TGTGCCAGCAGCGCCCGCGGGACAGGGGACGAGCAGTACTTC. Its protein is CASSARGTGDEQYF.

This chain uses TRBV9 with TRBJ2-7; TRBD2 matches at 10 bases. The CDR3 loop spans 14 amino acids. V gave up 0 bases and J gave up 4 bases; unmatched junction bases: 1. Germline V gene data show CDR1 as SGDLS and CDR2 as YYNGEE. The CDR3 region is CASSVGLAGYEQYF. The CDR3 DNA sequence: TGTGCCAGCAGCGTAGGACTAGCGGGTTACGAGCAGTACTTC.

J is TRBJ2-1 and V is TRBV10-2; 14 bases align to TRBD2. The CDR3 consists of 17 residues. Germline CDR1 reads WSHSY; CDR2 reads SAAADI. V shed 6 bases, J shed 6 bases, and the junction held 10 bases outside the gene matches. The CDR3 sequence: CASRRTPGTSGSNEQFF. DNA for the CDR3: TGCGCCAGCAGACGTACCCCCGGGACTAGCGGGAGCAATGAGCAGTTCTTC.

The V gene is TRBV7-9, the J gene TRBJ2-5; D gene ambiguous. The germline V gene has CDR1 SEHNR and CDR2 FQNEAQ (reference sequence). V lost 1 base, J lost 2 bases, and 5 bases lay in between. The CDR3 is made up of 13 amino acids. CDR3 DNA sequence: TGTGCCAGCAGCTTAGTAGAACAAGAGACCCAGTACTTC. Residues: CASSLVEQETQYF.

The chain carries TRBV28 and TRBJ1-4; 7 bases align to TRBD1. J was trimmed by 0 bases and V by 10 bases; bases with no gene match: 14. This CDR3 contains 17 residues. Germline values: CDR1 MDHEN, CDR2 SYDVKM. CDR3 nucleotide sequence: TGTGCCACCAGGTCAGGGGGTAGAAGTGCAACTAATGAAAAACTGTTTTTT. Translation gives CATRSGGRSATNEKLFF.

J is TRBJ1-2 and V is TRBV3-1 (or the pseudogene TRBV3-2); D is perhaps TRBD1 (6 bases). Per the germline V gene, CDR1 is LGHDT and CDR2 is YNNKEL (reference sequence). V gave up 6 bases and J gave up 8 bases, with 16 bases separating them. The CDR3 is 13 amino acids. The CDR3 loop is CASSHLQQGGYTF. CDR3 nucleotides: TGTGCCAGCAGTCATCTGCAACAGGGAGGCTACACCTTC.

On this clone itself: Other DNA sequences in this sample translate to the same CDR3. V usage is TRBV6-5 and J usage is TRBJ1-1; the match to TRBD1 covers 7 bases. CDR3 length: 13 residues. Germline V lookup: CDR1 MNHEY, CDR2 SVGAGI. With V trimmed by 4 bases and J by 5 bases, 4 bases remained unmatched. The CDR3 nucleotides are TGTGCCAGCAGTTCCAGGGGGGATACTGAAGCTTTCTTT. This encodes CASSSRGDTEAFF.

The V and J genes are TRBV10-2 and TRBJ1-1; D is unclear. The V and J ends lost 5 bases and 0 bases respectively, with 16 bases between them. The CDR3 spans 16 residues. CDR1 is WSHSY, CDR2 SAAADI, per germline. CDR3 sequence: CASSLSADPVNTEAFF. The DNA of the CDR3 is TGCGCCAGCAGTCTGTCCGCGGATCCTGTGAACACTGAAGCTTTCTTT.

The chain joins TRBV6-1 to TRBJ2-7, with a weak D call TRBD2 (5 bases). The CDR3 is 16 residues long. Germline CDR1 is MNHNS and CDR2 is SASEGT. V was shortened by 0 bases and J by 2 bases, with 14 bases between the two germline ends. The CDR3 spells CASSEARTRSTYEQYF. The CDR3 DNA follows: TGTGCCAGCAGTGAAGCTAGGACTCGTAGTACCTACGAGCAGTACTTC.

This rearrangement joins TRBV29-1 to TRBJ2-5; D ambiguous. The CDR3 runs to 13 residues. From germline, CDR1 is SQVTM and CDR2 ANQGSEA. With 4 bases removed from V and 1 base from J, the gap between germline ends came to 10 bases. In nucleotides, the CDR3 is TGCAGCGTTGGGGCACAGACCCAAGAGACCCAGTACTTC. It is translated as CSVGAQTQETQYF.

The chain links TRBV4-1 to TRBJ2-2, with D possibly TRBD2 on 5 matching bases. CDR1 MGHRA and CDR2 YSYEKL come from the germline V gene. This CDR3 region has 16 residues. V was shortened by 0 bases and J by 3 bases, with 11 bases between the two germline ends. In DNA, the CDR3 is TGCGCCAGCAGCCAAGACCCTAGCCCAGACACCGGGGAGCTGTTTTTT. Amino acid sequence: CASSQDPSPDTGELFF.

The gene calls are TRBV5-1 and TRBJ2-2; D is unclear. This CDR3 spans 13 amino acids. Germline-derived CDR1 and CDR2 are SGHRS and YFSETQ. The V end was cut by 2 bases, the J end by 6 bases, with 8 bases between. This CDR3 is CASSLTMAGELFF. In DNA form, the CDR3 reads TGCGCCAGCAGCTTAACAATGGCCGGGGAGCTGTTTTTT.

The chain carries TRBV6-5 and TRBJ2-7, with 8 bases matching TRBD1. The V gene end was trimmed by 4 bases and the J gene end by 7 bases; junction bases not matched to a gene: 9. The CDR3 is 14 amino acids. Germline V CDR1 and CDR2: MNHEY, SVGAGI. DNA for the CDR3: TGTGCCAGCAGTTTCTCCAGGGGGCCATGGGAGCAGTACTTC. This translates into CASSFSRGPWEQYF.

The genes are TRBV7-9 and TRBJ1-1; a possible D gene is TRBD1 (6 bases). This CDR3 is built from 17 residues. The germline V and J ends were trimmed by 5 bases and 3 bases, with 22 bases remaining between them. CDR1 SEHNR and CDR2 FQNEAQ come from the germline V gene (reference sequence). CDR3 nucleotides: TGTGCCAGCAGCGGCCTGGCCAGGGGAATAGAGGACACTGAAGCTTTCTTT. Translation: CASSGLARGIEDTEAFF.

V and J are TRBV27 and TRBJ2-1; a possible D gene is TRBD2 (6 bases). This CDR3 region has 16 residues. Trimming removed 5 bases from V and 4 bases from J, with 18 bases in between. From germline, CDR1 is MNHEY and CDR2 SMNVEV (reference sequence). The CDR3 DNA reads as TGTGCCAGCAGTCTAGGACGGCTAGCGACGTACAATGAGCAGTTCTTC. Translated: CASSLGRLATYNEQFF.

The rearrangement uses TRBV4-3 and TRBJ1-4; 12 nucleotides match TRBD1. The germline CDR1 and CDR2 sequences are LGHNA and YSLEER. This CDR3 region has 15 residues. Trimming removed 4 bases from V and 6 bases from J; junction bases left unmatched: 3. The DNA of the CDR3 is TGCGCCAGCAGCCGGGACAGGGGGCCTGATGAAAAACTGTTTTTT. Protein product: CASSRDRGPDEKLFF.

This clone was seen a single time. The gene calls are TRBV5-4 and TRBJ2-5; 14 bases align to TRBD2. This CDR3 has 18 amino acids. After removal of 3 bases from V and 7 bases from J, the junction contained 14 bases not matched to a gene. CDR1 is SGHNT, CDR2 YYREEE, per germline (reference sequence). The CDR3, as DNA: TGTGCCAGCAGCTCCCCGACTAGCGGGAGGGCCGGATCAAGGACCCAGTACTTC. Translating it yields CASSSPTSGRAGSRTQYF.

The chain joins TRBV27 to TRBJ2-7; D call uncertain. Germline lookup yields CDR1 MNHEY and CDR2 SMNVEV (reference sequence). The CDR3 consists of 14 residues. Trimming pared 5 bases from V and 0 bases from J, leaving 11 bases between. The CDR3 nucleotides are TGTGCCAGCAGTGGAACGACAAGCTCCTACGAGCAGTACTTC. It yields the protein CASSGTTSSYEQYF.

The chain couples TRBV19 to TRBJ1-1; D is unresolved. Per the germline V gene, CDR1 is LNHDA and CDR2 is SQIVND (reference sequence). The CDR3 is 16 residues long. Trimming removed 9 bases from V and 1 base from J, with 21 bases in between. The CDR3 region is CASFGRRQAWNTEAFF. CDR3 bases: TGTGCCAGCTTCGGACGGAGACAAGCCTGGAACACTGAAGCTTTCTTT.

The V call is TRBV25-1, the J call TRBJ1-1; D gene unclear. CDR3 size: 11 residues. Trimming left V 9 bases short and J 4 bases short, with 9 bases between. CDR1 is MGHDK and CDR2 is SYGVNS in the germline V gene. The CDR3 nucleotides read TGTGCCAGTCCCCTCAGCACTGAAGCTTTCTTT. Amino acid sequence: CASPLSTEAFF.

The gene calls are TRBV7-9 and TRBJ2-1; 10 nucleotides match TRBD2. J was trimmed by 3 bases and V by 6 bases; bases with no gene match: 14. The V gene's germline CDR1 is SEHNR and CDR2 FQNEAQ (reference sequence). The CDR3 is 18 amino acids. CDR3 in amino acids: CASRPLAGVDYGYNEQFF. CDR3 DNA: TGTGCCAGCAGGCCTCTAGCGGGAGTCGATTACGGCTACAATGAGCAGTTCTTC.